Following are 16 T cell receptor beta chains from one sample sequenced in a study of cytomegalovirus exposure and HLA in healthy donors. Primers: 60 Vbeta forward and 13 Jbeta reverse. Using immunoSEQ multiplex PCR, the repertoire was profiled, and TCRdb retains in-frame clones only, with some absent. Among 50,000 to 70,000 clones listed, almost 80% were seen once. Specimen: PBMCs. The receptor set was obtained from a girl aged 5-17 years in good health and CMV-seropositive.

The table lists this clone with a few counts. The rearrangement uses TRBV6-1 and TRBJ2-1; TRBD1 matches 10 bases. V lost 6 bases and J lost 7; bases outside the gene matches: 9. The V gene's germline CDR1 is MNHNS and CDR2 SASEGT. The CDR3 sequence is 15 residues long. CDR3 sequence reads: CASSARTGGWNEQFF. The DNA of the CDR3 is TGTGCCAGCAGCGCTAGGACAGGGGGTTGGAATGAGCAGTTCTTC.

The rearrangement uses TRBV30 and TRBJ2-3; TRBD1 is a possible D gene (5 bases). CDR3 length equals 14 residues. V dropped 0 bases and J dropped 1 base, with 8 bases sitting between them. CDR1 is GTSNPN and CDR2 is SVGIG in the germline V gene (reference sequence). The CDR3: CAWSVVGGTDTQYF. The CDR3 DNA is TGTGCCTGGAGTGTAGTAGGGGGCACAGATACGCAGTATTTT.

The genes are TRBV28 and TRBJ2-1; 11 bases map to TRBD1. The CDR3 has 14 residues. J was trimmed by 7 bases and V by 10 bases; bases with no gene match: 9. CDR1 MDHEN and CDR2 SYDVKM come from the germline V gene. In nucleotides, the CDR3 is TGTGCCACCGGTGGCGGGACAGGGGGGAATGAGCAGTTCTTC. It specifies CATGGGTGGNEQFF.

A remark on this clone: At one boundary the junction diverges from the germline segment, which might be a read error. The gene calls are TRBV6-5 and TRBJ2-5; possibly TRBD2 for D (6 bases). Germline V CDR1 and CDR2: MNHEY, SVGAGI. This CDR3 has 11 residues. CDR3 in amino acids: CASDGGDRRHF. The CDR3 coding sequence is TGTGCCAGCGATGGCGGGGACCGCCGCCACTTC.

The chain employs TRBV5-1 and TRBJ2-1; D is undetermined. The V gene lost 0 bases and the J gene lost 3 bases, with 4 bases spanning the gap. Germline values: CDR1 SGHRS, CDR2 YFSETQ. This CDR3 is built from 13 residues. The CDR3 protein is CASSLGGYNEQFF. The CDR3 nucleotides read TGCGCCAGCAGCTTGGGAGGCTACAATGAGCAGTTCTTC. Together with reference TRBV5-1 and TRBJ2-1, the CDR3 gives the full variable domain: KAGVTQTPRYLIKTRGQQVTLSCSPISGHRSVSWYQQTPGQGLQFLFEYFSETQRNKGNFPGRFSGRQFSNSRSEMNVSTLELGDSALYLCASSLGGYNEQFFGPGTRLTVL.

This clone was detected a few times. This chain uses TRBV5-1 with TRBJ1-5; 9 nucleotides line up with TRBD1. The CDR3 covers 14 residues. In germline, CDR1 is SGHRS, CDR2 YFSETQ. V shed 4 bases and J 5 bases; nucleotides not matched to a gene: 4. As DNA, the CDR3 is TGCGCCAGCAGCCGGACAGGGGCGGATCAGCCCCAGCATTTT. Its protein product is CASSRTGADQPQHF.

This clone was seen just once. V usage is TRBV28 and J usage is TRBJ2-3, with TRBD1 identical over 7 bases. The CDR3 is 15 residues long. With 2 bases clipped from V and 2 bases from J, the junction kept 4 bases outside the gene matches. CDR1 and CDR2 (germline): MDHEN, SYDVKM. This chain's CDR3 is CASSLRTGATDTQYF. CDR3 in DNA: TGTGCCAGCAGTTTAAGGACAGGAGCCACAGATACGCAGTATTTT.

There are a few counts of this clone. V is TRBV4-1 and J is TRBJ2-7, with D possibly matching TRBD1 (6 bases). Germline V gene sequence: CDR1 MGHRA, CDR2 YSYEKL. V dropped 0 bases and J dropped 4 bases, with 7 bases sitting between them. The CDR3 length is 13 residues. The CDR3 loop is CASSQEGAYEQYF. In DNA form, the CDR3 reads TGCGCCAGCAGCCAAGAGGGGGCTTACGAGCAGTACTTC.

V usage is TRBV11-2 and J usage is TRBJ2-3; D perhaps matches TRBD2 (6 bases). CDR1 SGHAT and CDR2 FQNNGV come from the germline V gene. V was trimmed by 3 bases and J by 1 base, leaving 20 bases between them. This CDR3 is 18 amino acids long. CDR3 in DNA: TGTGCCAGCAGCTTCCCCCCCGTAGCGGAGGCCCGCACAGATACGCAGTATTTT. This gives the protein CASSFPPVAEARTDTQYF. The whole variable domain, remainder taken from reference TRBV11-2 and TRBJ2-3, is EAGVAQSPRYKIIEKRQSVAFWCNPISGHATLYWYQQILGQGPKLLIQFQNNGVVDDSQLPKDRFSAERLKGVDSTLKIQPAKLEDSAVYLCASSFPPVAEARTDTQYFGPGTRLTVL.

The chain carries TRBV29-1 and TRBJ2-7; D is perhaps TRBD2 (5 bases). The CDR3 sequence is 13 residues long. Between the trimmed V and J ends, which lost 7 bases and 6 bases, there was a span of 19 bases. CDR1 is SQVTM and CDR2 is ANQGSEA in the germline V gene. CDR3 in DNA: TGCAGCGCTTCGGAGGCCGCGGTGGCCGAGCAGTACTTC. It specifies CSASEAAVAEQYF.

The chain carries TRBV6-1 and TRBJ1-6; D gene ambiguous. Germline V gives CDR1 MNHNS, CDR2 SASEGT. The CDR3 covers 16 residues. Trimming took 1 base from V and 10 from J, leaving 17 bases between them. In DNA form, the CDR3 reads TGTGCCAGCAGTGAAGTCAGGAGGTTTGGGAGATCACCCCTCCACTTT. Translated, it gives CASSEVRRFGRSPLHF.

The chain has TRBV5-1 and TRBJ2-5, with 7 bases that match TRBD2. This CDR3 is 13 amino acids long. CDR1 and CDR2 (germline): SGHRS, YFSETQ. The V segment lost 4 bases and the J segment 3 bases; nucleotides outside the gene matches: 3. CDR3 nucleotide sequence: TGCGCCAGCAGCCTGGGGGGGGAAGAGACCCAGTACTTC. This encodes CASSLGGEETQYF.

This chain links TRBV27 with TRBJ1-2; TRBD1 matches at 10 bases. Per germline, CDR1 MNHEY and CDR2 SMNVEV (reference sequence). The CDR3 spans 14 residues. J was trimmed by 4 bases and V by 6 bases; bases with no gene match: 5. The CDR3 spells CASSPGQGSYGYTF. Here the CDR3 DNA reads TGTGCCAGCAGCCCGGGACAGGGGAGCTATGGCTACACCTTC.

The chain employs TRBV28 and TRBJ2-7; TRBD1 matches at 7 bases. Germline V lookup: CDR1 MDHEN, CDR2 SYDVKM. CDR3 size: 14 residues. V shed 7 bases, J shed 3 bases, and the junction held 9 bases outside the gene matches. The CDR3 is CASTPGQALYEQYF. In DNA, the CDR3 is TGTGCCAGCACCCCCGGACAGGCGCTCTACGAGCAGTACTTC.

The J gene is TRBJ1-1, the V gene TRBV4-1; 7 positions match TRBD1. J lost 2 bases, V lost 0 bases, and 3 bases had no gene match. CDR3 length equals 15 residues. From germline, CDR1 is MGHRA and CDR2 YSYEKL. CDR3 region: CASSQEGQSNTEAFF. The CDR3 DNA sequence: TGCGCCAGCAGCCAAGAGGGACAGTCAAACACTGAAGCTTTCTTT.

The CDR3 DNA follows: TGTGCCAGCAGCTCAATCCGTTTACGGACAGATACGCAGTATTTT. Protein sequence: CASSSIRLRTDTQYF. The rearrangement joins TRBV28 to TRBJ2-3; the D is unclear. The germline V and J ends were trimmed by 6 bases and 3 bases, with 16 bases remaining between them. The CDR3 has 15 amino acids. Germline-derived CDR1 and CDR2 are MDHEN and SYDVKM.